The clone carrying this T cell receptor beta chain was counted a few times. This sample is part of a study of regulatory T cells in long-lasting Graves disease. The time point is: newly diagnosed GD, antithyroid drugs for less than 3 months. PBMC RNA served as the TCR library source. HTBI primers from iRepertoire and Arm-PCR of CDR3 regions yielded the TCR beta libraries. TCRdb reanalysed the multiplex PCR reads using MiXCR and keeps one entry per CDR3 protein. The sample has about 560,000 distinct CDR3 sequences, roughly a sixth seen once; the top ten hold approximately 12%. These data were also reused for a study on T cells in Graves' hyperthyroidism and ophthalmopathy.

Sequenced here: peripheral blood mononuclear cells (PBMCs), sampled at new diagnosis, from a patient treated with antithyroid drugs. The receptor was derived from a young man with Graves disease.

CDR3 nucleotides: TGTGCCAGCAGCGTAGGGGGGGGCCGCCCCAATGAGCAGTTCTTC. Protein sequence: CASSVGGGRPNEQFF. The J gene is TRBJ2-1, the V gene TRBV9; D possibly corresponds to TRBD2 (7 bases). Germline assignment: CDR1 SGDLS and CDR2 YYNGEE. This CDR3 is built from 15 residues. The V gene lost 0 bases and the J gene lost 6 bases, with 13 bases spanning the gap.